This T cell receptor (beta chain) was recorded in a study of T cells after yellow fever vaccination. Study-wide background: For low cell numbers, libraries were made with SMART-Seq v4 Ultra Low Input.

At least ten counts were recorded for this clonotype. CDR3 length equals 15 residues. V lost 7 bases and J lost 3; bases outside the gene matches: 9. Germline lookup yields CDR1 MNHEY and CDR2 SMNVEV (reference sequence). TCRdb re-called the 5' RACE reads through MiXCR, storing one row per CDR3 protein. This sample has more than 350,000 distinct CDR3 sequences, with roughly 12% found just once. The V and J genes are TRBV27 and TRBJ2-3; 8 nucleotides line up with TRBD2. The receptor was isolated from a man aged 18-30 years who received the YFV17D yellow fever vaccine. The material sequenced was PBMCs, taken on the day of the first yellow fever vaccination. The CDR3 DNA sequence: TGTGCCAGCACCGGGGGGGGCCGGGGGACAGATACGCAGTATTTT. Protein: CASTGGGRGTDTQYF.